The 24 T cell receptor beta chains below come from one sample, sequenced in a study of T-cell memory formation after mild COVID-19. MiXCR, applied by TCRdb to the 5' RACE reads, yields one record per CDR3 protein. The sample includes 450,000 to 700,000 distinct CDR3 sequences, more than 15% of them seen just once. Sequenced: PBMCs or a T cell subset sorted from them (not recorded which). The source of these receptors is an adult woman who had mild COVID-19 (a few samples of this study predate the infection). Cell type and time point are not known.

This clonotype was seen a handful of times. The rearrangement joins TRBV4-3 to TRBJ2-3, with 9 bases that match TRBD1. The CDR3 sequence is 17 residues long. J was trimmed by 2 bases and V by 2 bases; bases with no gene match: 8. The germline CDR1 and CDR2 sequences are LGHNA and YSLEER. This chain's CDR3 is CASSQLTGQGYTDTQYF. The CDR3 DNA follows: TGCGCCAGCAGCCAATTGACGGGACAGGGATACACAGATACGCAGTATTTT.

The chain links TRBV19 to TRBJ2-1, with 7 positions matching TRBD1. The V segment lost 3 bases and the J segment 4 bases; nucleotides outside the gene matches: 6. The CDR3 covers 15 residues. Germline V gene lookup returns CDR1 LNHDA and CDR2 SQIVND (reference sequence). For the CDR3, the DNA is TGTGCCAGTAGTATCCGTCGACAGGGATACAATGAGCAGTTCTTC. This sequence encodes CASSIRRQGYNEQFF.

In its sample, this clonotype was seen a few times. The chain links TRBV4-1 to TRBJ1-1; D unresolved. This CDR3 comprises 15 residues. V shed 0 bases and J shed 0 bases, with 8 bases lying between them. In germline, CDR1 is MGHRA, CDR2 YSYEKL. The CDR3 DNA sequence: TGCGCCAGCAGCCAAGAATACGGCTTGAACACTGAAGCTTTCTTT. Its protein product is CASSQEYGLNTEAFF.

The chain has TRBV5-6 and TRBJ2-6, with unresolved D. V was cut by 4 bases and J by 3 bases, with 20 bases left in between. Germline loops: CDR1 SGHDT, CDR2 YYEEEE. The CDR3 covers 18 residues. The CDR3 is CASSRATPLRDGANVLTF. The CDR3 nucleotides are TGTGCCAGCAGCCGTGCGACGCCACTCCGAGATGGGGCCAACGTCCTGACTTTC. The entire variable domain, with the rest obtained from reference TRBV5-6 and TRBJ2-6, is as follows: DAGVTQSPTHLIKTRGQQVTLRCSPKSGHDTVSWYQQALGQGPQFIFQYYEEEERQRGNFPDRFSGHQFPNYSSELNVNALLLGDSALYLCASSRATPLRDGANVLTFGAGSRLTVL.

This clonotype was seen a few times. The V and J genes are TRBV10-3 and TRBJ2-7; TRBD2 is a possible D gene (6 bases). The CDR3 is 12 residues long. V lost 3 bases and J 5 bases, leaving 8 bases between the germline ends. From germline, CDR1 is ENHRY and CDR2 SYGVKD. The CDR3 DNA sequence: TGTGCCATCAGTGATACTAGCCACGAGCAGTACTTC. Encoded protein: CAISDTSHEQYF.

V usage is TRBV4-3 and J usage is TRBJ2-1, with 7 bases fitting TRBD2. CDR1 and CDR2 (germline): LGHNA, YSLEER. With V trimmed by 0 bases and J by 2 bases, 1 base remained unmatched. This CDR3 is 15 amino acids long. CDR3 nucleotide sequence: TGCGCCAGCAGCCAAGAGAGCGGGACCTACAATGAGCAGTTCTTC. It is translated as CASSQESGTYNEQFF.

This clonotype was detected a few times. The chain has TRBV15 and TRBJ2-7, with unresolved D. This CDR3 has 12 residues. The germline V and J ends were trimmed by 4 bases and 4 bases, with 8 bases remaining between them. Germline V gene sequence: CDR1 LNHNV, CDR2 YYDKDF (reference sequence). The CDR3 sequence is CATSTPGYEQYF. The CDR3 nucleotides read TGTGCCACCAGCACACCCGGTTACGAGCAGTACTTC.

This chain uses TRBV7-9 with TRBJ2-7; 9 nucleotides line up with TRBD1. The germline V gene has CDR1 SEHNR and CDR2 FQNEAQ (reference sequence). The ends lost 5 bases at V and 6 bases at J; junction bases unmatched: 11. The CDR3 sequence is 15 residues long. CDR3 in amino acids: CASSPVRDRVGEQYF. The CDR3, as DNA: TGTGCCAGCAGCCCTGTCCGGGACAGGGTGGGCGAGCAGTACTTC.

DNA for the CDR3: TGTGCCAGCAGGATGGGGTCGGCTCTCACCGGGGAGCTGTTTTTT. Translation: CASRMGSALTGELFF. V usage is TRBV5-6 and J usage is TRBJ2-2; D is uncertain. Germline V lookup: CDR1 SGHDT, CDR2 YYEEEE. Trimming removed 5 bases at V and 4 bases at J, with 15 bases between. CDR3 length: 15 residues.

The V gene is TRBV7-9, the J gene TRBJ1-2; 7 bases fit TRBD1. The CDR3 consists of 16 residues. Germline CDR1 is SEHNR and CDR2 is FQNEAQ (reference sequence). J gave up 2 bases and V 2 bases, and 8 bases lay outside the gene matches. CDR3 region: CASSLSGTVLNYGYTF. For the CDR3, the DNA is TGTGCCAGCAGCTTAAGCGGGACAGTCCTCAACTATGGCTACACCTTC.

This chain connects TRBV6-1 to TRBJ2-3; 7 positions agree with TRBD1. Germline lookup yields CDR1 MNHNS and CDR2 SASEGT. The CDR3 has 17 residues. The ends lost 5 bases at V and 5 bases at J; junction bases unmatched: 16. This CDR3 reads CASSFTTSGTVLDTQYF. The CDR3 coding sequence is TGTGCCAGCAGTTTTACCACCTCCGGGACAGTACTAGATACGCAGTATTTT.

This clonotype was counted only a few times. The chain recombines TRBV12-3 or TRBV12-4 with TRBJ1-2, with 8 bases matching TRBD1. There are 14 residues in the CDR3. Losses at the gene ends were 5 bases for V and 4 bases for J; bases not matched to a gene: 6. The CDR3 loop is CASSMDRASYGYTF. The CDR3 coding sequence is TGTGCCAGCAGTATGGACAGGGCGAGCTATGGCTACACCTTC.

The rearrangement uses TRBV5-1 and TRBJ2-3; TRBD2 agrees at 8 bases. The CDR3 extends over 16 amino acids. Losses at the gene ends were 4 bases for V and 0 bases for J; bases not matched to a gene: 7. CDR1 is SGHRS, CDR2 YFSETQ, per germline. CDR3 region: CASSRGLVGSTDTQYF. DNA for the CDR3: TGCGCCAGCAGCAGGGGACTAGTCGGAAGCACAGATACGCAGTATTTT.

The chain recombines TRBV29-1 with TRBJ2-7, with D tentatively TRBD1 or TRBD2 (7 bases each). Germline loops: CDR1 SQVTM, CDR2 ANQGSEA. This CDR3 comprises 18 residues. V lost 4 bases to trimming and J lost 2 bases, with 27 bases between them. CDR3 bases: TGCAGCGTTGTCCCGGTTTACAAAAAGCGGGACAGAGCCTACGAGCAGTACTTC. Translated, it gives CSVVPVYKKRDRAYEQYF.

The rearrangement links TRBV7-9 to TRBJ2-7, with 10 bases that match TRBD1. Germline V gene data show CDR1 as SEHNR and CDR2 as FQNEAQ (reference sequence). The junction had 4 bases not matched to a gene; V was cut back by 5 bases and J by 0 bases. There are 15 residues in the CDR3. The CDR3 DNA reads TGTGCCAGCAGCGCTCGGGACAGGGGCTCCTACGAGCAGTACTTC. The encoded protein is CASSARDRGSYEQYF.

The gene calls are TRBV3-1 and TRBJ2-5; 10 nucleotides line up with TRBD1. This CDR3 is 14 amino acids long. Looked up from germline, CDR1 is LGHDT and CDR2 is YNNKEL (reference sequence). V was pared by 3 bases and J by 4 bases, with 2 bases of the junction left unmatched. CDR3 coding DNA: TGTGCCAGCAGCCAGAGACAGGGGGCAGAGACCCAGTACTTC. Protein product: CASSQRQGAETQYF.

This chain uses TRBV6-2 or TRBV6-3 with TRBJ2-3; 13 bases map to TRBD2. The germline gives CDR1 MNHEY, CDR2 SVGEGT. The CDR3 length is 14 residues. V lost 5 bases, J lost 5 bases, and 1 base stayed unmatched. This chain's CDR3 is CASSRTSGGDTQYF. As DNA, the CDR3 is TGTGCCAGCAGTCGGACTAGCGGGGGAGATACGCAGTATTTT.

The table lists this clonotype with a count of one. The CDR3 reads CASRPRDRGTDTQYF. The CDR3 DNA sequence: TGTGCCAGCAGACCCAGGGACAGGGGCACAGATACGCAGTATTTT. This chain connects TRBV6-6 to TRBJ2-3, with 9 nucleotides matching TRBD1. V shed 6 bases and J 1 base; nucleotides not matched to a gene: 5. Germline CDR1 is MNHNY and CDR2 is SVGAGI (reference sequence). This CDR3 comprises 15 residues.

The V and J genes are TRBV13 and TRBJ2-7; 12 bases line up with TRBD2. The CDR3 runs to 18 residues. The trim removed 4 bases at V and 3 bases at J, leaving 13 bases unmatched. The germline gives CDR1 PRHDT, CDR2 FYEKMQ (reference sequence). The CDR3 coding sequence is TGTGCCAGCAGCTCAACCTCACTTCGACTAGCGGGGGTCTACGAGCAGTACTTC. It translates to CASSSTSLRLAGVYEQYF.

The chain recombines TRBV18 with TRBJ1-2, with D perhaps matching TRBD1 (5 bases). This CDR3 comprises 15 residues. Germline lookup yields CDR1 KGHSH and CDR2 LQKENI. Deletions cut 3 bases from V and 6 bases from J, with 17 bases between. CDR3: CASSPFKGRVDGYTF. The CDR3 DNA follows: TGTGCCAGCTCACCTTTTAAGGGGAGAGTGGATGGCTACACCTTC.

The chain joins TRBV12-3 or TRBV12-4 to TRBJ2-2, with D possibly TRBD2 on 5 matching bases. This CDR3 region has 13 residues. Trimming removed 6 bases from V and 6 bases from J, with 11 bases in between. The chain's CDR3 is CASSPLEAGELFF. CDR3 DNA sequence: TGTGCCAGCAGCCCACTAGAAGCCGGGGAGCTGTTTTTT.

This clonotype was recorded a few times. This chain links TRBV20-1 with TRBJ2-1; D is undetermined. V was shortened by 3 bases and J by 3 bases, with 15 bases between the two germline ends. The CDR3 has 15 residues. Germline assignment: CDR1 DFQATT and CDR2 SNEGSKA (reference sequence). CDR3 amino acids: CSARALGYGYNEQFF. CDR3 bases: TGCAGTGCTAGGGCGTTGGGGTATGGCTACAATGAGCAGTTCTTC.

This chain links TRBV29-1 with TRBJ1-1; unclear D gene. The CDR3 covers 13 residues. Germline lookup yields CDR1 SQVTM and CDR2 ANQGSEA. The V end was cut by 4 bases, the J end by 3 bases, with 12 bases between. CDR3 coding DNA: TGCAGCGTTGTTAAAGGCGGGGACACTGAAGCTTTCTTT. Protein: CSVVKGGDTEAFF. Filled out from reference TRBV29-1 and TRBJ1-1, the complete variable domain reads SAVISQKPSRDICQRGTSLTIQCQVDSQVTMMFWYRQQPGQSLTLIATANQGSEATYESGFVIDKFPISRPNLTFSTLTVSNMSPEDSSIYLCSVVKGGDTEAFFGQGTRLTVV.

This clonotype turned up a few times. V and J are TRBV29-1 and TRBJ1-5; no clear D. The CDR3 sequence is 13 residues long. Between the trimmed V and J ends, which lost 6 bases and 4 bases, there was a span of 13 bases. Germline V gives CDR1 SQVTM, CDR2 ANQGSEA. The CDR3 nucleotides are TGCAGCGTCGCCACGTCTCAAAATCAGCCCCAGCATTTT. It codes for CSVATSQNQPQHF.